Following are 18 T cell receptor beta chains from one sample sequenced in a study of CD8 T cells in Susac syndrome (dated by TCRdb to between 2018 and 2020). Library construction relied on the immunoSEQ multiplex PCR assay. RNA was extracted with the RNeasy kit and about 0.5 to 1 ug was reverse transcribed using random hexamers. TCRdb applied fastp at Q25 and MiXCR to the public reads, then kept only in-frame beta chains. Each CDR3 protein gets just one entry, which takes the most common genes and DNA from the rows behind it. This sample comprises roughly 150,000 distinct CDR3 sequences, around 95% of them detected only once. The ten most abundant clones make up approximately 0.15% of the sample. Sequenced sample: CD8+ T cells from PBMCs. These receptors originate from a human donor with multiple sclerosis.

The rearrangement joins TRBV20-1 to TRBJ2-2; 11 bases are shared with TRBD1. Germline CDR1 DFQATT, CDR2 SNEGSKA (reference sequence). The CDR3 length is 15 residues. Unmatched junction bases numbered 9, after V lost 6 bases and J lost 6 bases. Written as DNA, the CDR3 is TGCAGTGCAGCCGGGACAGGGGGGTCGTCCGGGGAGCTGTTTTTT. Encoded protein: CSAAGTGGSSGELFF.

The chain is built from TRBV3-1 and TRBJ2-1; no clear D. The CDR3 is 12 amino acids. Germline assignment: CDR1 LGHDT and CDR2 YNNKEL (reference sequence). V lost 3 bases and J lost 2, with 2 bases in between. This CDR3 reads CASSHPYNEQFF. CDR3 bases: TGTGCCAGCAGCCACCCCTACAATGAGCAGTTCTTC.

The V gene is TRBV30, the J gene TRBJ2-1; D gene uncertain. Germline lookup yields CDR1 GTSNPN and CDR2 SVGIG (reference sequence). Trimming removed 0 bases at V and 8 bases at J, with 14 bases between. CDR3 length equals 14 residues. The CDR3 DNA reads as TGTGCCTGGAGTGTACCTATGGCCTCGGATGAGCAGTTCTTC. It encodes CAWSVPMASDEQFF.

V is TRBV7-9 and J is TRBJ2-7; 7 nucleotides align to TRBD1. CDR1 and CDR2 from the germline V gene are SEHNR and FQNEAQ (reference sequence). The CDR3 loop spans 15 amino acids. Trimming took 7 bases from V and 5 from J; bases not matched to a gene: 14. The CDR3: CASIPPGQRGHEQYF. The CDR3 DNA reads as TGTGCCAGCATCCCGCCGGGACAGAGAGGGCACGAGCAGTACTTC.

CDR3 sequence (DNA): TGTGCCAGCAGCCAAGACAGGGGGCTCGGTGGCTACACCTTC. Translating gives CASSQDRGLGGYTF. The rearrangement links TRBV14 to TRBJ1-2; 8 bases line up with TRBD1. The CDR3 consists of 14 residues. The germline gives CDR1 SGHDN, CDR2 FVKESK. After removal of 0 bases from V and 7 bases from J, the junction contained 4 bases not matched to a gene.

This CDR3 reads CASSLSSSGGSLETQYF. CDR3 in DNA: TGTGCCAGCAGCCTCTCATCCAGCGGGGGGTCTTTAGAGACCCAGTACTTC. This chain uses TRBV9 with TRBJ2-5; 9 bases map to TRBD2. Per germline, CDR1 SGDLS and CDR2 YYNGEE. J gave up 4 bases and V 4 bases, and 14 bases lay outside the gene matches. The CDR3 sequence is 17 residues long.

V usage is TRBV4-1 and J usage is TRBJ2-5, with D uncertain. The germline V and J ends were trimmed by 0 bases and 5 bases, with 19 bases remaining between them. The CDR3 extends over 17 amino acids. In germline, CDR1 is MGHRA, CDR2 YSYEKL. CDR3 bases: TGCGCCAGCAGCCAAGATGAGAAGACGATGGTTTGGGAGACCCAGTACTTC. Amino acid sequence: CASSQDEKTMVWETQYF.

The CDR3: CSVEDGGNTEAFF. In nucleotides, the CDR3 is TGCAGCGTTGAAGATGGGGGGAACACTGAAGCTTTCTTT. The chain uses TRBV29-1 and TRBJ1-1, with D possibly being TRBD1 (5 bases). With 0 bases removed from V and 1 base from J, the gap between germline ends came to 6 bases. CDR1 and CDR2 from the germline V gene are SQVTM and ANQGSEA. The CDR3 has 13 residues.

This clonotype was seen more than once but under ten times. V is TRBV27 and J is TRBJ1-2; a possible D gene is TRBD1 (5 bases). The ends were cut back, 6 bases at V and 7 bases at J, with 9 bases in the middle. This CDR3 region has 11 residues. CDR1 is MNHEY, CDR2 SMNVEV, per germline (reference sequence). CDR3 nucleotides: TGTGCCAGCAGCCAGGGCGGTGGCTACACCTTC. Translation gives CASSQGGGYTF.

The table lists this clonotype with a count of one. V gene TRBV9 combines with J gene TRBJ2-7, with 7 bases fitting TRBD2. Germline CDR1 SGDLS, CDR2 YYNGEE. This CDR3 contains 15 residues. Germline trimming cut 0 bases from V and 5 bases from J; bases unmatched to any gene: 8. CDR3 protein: CASSVEGLPGDEQYV. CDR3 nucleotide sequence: TGTGCCAGCAGCGTAGAGGGACTACCCGGGGACGAGCAGTACGTC.

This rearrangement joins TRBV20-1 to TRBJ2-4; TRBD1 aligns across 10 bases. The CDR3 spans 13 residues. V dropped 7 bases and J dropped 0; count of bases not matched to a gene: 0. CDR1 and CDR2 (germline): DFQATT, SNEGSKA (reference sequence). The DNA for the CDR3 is TGCAGTGGGACAGGGGGAGCCAAAAACATTCAGTACTTC. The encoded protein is CSGTGGAKNIQYF.

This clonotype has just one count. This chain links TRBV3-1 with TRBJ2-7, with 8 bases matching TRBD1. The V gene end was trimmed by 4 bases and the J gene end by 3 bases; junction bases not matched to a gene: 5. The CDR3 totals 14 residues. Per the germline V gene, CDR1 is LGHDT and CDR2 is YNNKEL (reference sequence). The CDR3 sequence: CASSRAGTGYEQYF. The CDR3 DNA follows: TGTGCCAGCAGCCGGGCCGGGACAGGCTACGAGCAGTACTTC.

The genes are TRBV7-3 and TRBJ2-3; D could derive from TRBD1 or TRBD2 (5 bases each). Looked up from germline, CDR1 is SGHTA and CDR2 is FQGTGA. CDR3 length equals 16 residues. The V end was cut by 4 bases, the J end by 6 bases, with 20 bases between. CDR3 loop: CASSSAPGPPSDTQYF. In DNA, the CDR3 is TGTGCCAGCAGCTCTGCCCCGGGACCCCCGTCCGATACGCAGTATTTT.

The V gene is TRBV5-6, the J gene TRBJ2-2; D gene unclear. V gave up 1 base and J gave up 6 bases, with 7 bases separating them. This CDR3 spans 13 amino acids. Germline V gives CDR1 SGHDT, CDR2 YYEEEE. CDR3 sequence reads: CASSLSQAGELFF. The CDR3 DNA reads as TGTGCCAGCAGCTTGAGTCAGGCCGGGGAGCTGTTTTTT. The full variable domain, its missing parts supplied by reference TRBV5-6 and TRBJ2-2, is DAGVTQSPTHLIKTRGQQVTLRCSPKSGHDTVSWYQQALGQGPQFIFQYYEEEERQRGNFPDRFSGHQFPNYSSELNVNALLLGDSALYLCASSLSQAGELFFGEGSRLTVL.

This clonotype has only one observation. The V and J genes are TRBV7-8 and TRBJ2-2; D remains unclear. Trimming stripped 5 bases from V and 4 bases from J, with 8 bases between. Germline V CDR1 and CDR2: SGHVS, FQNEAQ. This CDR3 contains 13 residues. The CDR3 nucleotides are TGTGCCAGCAGCCCTGAAGTCACCGGGGAGCTGTTTTTT. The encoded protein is CASSPEVTGELFF.

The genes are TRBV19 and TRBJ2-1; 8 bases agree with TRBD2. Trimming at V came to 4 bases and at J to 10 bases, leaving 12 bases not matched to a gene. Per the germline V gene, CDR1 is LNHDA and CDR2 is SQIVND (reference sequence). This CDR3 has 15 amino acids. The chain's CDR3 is CASSTSIGGALEQFF. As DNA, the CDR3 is TGTGCCAGTAGTACCTCTATCGGGGGGGCCCTGGAGCAGTTCTTC.

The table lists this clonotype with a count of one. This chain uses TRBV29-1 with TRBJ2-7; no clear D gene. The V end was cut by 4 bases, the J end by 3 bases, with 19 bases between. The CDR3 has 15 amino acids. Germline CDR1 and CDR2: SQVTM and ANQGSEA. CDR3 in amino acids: CSVVLIQEVIYEQYF. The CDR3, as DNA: TGCAGCGTTGTCTTGATACAAGAGGTAATCTACGAGCAGTACTTC.

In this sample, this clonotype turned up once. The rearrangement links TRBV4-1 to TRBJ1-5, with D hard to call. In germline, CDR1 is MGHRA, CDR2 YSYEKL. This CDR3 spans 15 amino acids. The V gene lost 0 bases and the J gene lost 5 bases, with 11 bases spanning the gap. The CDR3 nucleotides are TGCGCCAGCAGCCAAGAAGGCGGTACCTATCAGCCCCAGCATTTT. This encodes CASSQEGGTYQPQHF.